The TCR beta chain under discussion was sequenced for a study of blood T cell repertoires in COVID-19. The wider study: Acute-phase and convalescent COVID-19 samples originated in the United States, Italy and Spain. T cells, B-cell-depleted T cells, or PBMCs supplied cDNA or gDNA.

Source study methods: Nucleated cell number was recorded as an estimate derived from reference gene primer amplification. Sequencing was performed with immunoSEQ multiplex PCR; in TCRdb, only in-frame clones are kept and a portion is missing. The DNA was the basis for D and trimming; V, J and clone size are from that table. The top ten clones hold approximately 30% of a sample with roughly 40,000 clones, almost 80% of them seen once. Sequenced input: peripheral blood. The TCR originated in a woman older than 75 with acute or convalescent COVID-19.

In nucleotides, the CDR3 is TGTGCCAGCAGTTACGGGACAGGGAGTTTTACTGAAGCTTTCTTT. Protein sequence: CASSYGTGSFTEAFF. The chain employs TRBV6-5 and TRBJ1-1, with 9 bases identical to TRBD1. Looked up from germline, CDR1 is MNHEY and CDR2 is SVGAGI. Trimming at V came to 2 bases and at J to 5 bases, leaving 6 bases not matched to a gene. The CDR3 is made up of 15 amino acids.